This T cell receptor beta chain came from a study of OX40 agonist ivuxolimab in advanced cancers. Looking at the study overall: Three patients, one with hepatocellular carcinoma and two with cutaneous melanoma, responded partially. Points from the study as a whole: CD8+ T cells were the subset that, on average, had more expanded clones than CD4+.

Measured with immunoSEQ multiplex PCR; TCRdb has only the in-frame clones, and not every one. The data show 20,000 to 25,000 clones, about 88% seen once. V was clipped by 7 bases and J by 6 bases, with 16 bases between them. This CDR3 has 14 residues. CDR1 and CDR2 (germline): SGHRS, YFSETQ. As to this clone: Its antigen is still unknown.

This sequence was found in an adult with an advanced solid tumor such as melanoma, head and neck, liver or kidney cancer. The chain links TRBV5-1 to TRBJ1-4, with D possibly matching TRBD1 (6 bases). This material consisted of CD4+ or CD8+ T cells sorted from blood, taken in a trial of the OX40 agonist ivuxolimab. The CDR3 DNA sequence: TGCGCCAGCGGGCAGGACAGTCATGATGAAAAACTGTTTTTT. This encodes CASGQDSHDEKLFF.